The 9 T cell receptor beta chains below all came from one sample that was sequenced in a study of a mutant IDH1 vaccine in newly diagnosed glioma. The antigens of these receptors remain unknown. Time point reported: week 47, end of study. Topical imiquimod was applied with each vaccine dose, which held 300 ug of mutant IDH1 20-mer peptide. The table came from immunoSEQ multiplex PCR; TCRdb's copy has only in-frame clones and leaves some out. The sample consists of about 94,000 clones, about 90% of them appearing once. This material consisted of PBMCs, taken from a glioma patient whose treatment included an IDH1 peptide vaccine. These receptor sequences come from a woman between 45 and 65 years old with glioma.

Only one count was recorded for this clone. This chain uses TRBV7-2 with TRBJ2-1; D is uncertain. The CDR3 covers 15 residues. V shed 5 bases and J shed 2 bases, with 13 bases lying between them. In germline, CDR1 is SGHTA, CDR2 FQGNSA. The CDR3 here is CASSPEVITYNEQFF. The CDR3 DNA follows: TGTGCCAGCAGCCCAGAGGTCATCACCTACAATGAGCAGTTCTTC.

CDR3 sequence reads: CASSYGYPDTQYF. The CDR3 nucleotides are TGTGCCAGCAGCTACGGGTACCCAGATACGCAGTATTTT. The chain recombines TRBV7-9 with TRBJ2-3; D remains unclear. CDR1 SEHNR and CDR2 FQNEAQ come from the germline V gene (reference sequence). The CDR3 is made up of 13 amino acids. The germline V and J ends were trimmed by 4 bases and 4 bases, with 9 bases remaining between them.

The chain joins TRBV19 to TRBJ2-1; D not certain. Trimming pared 6 bases from V and 5 bases from J, leaving 5 bases between. The CDR3 spans 11 residues. CDR1 LNHDA and CDR2 SQIVND come from the germline V gene (reference sequence). The CDR3 sequence: CASRWDNEQFF. The CDR3 nucleotides are TGTGCCAGTAGATGGGACAATGAGCAGTTCTTC.

The V and J genes are TRBV27 and TRBJ2-7; 9 nucleotides line up with TRBD2. The J segment lost 4 bases and the V segment lost 7 bases, leaving 20 bases of the junction unmatched. The V gene's germline CDR1 is MNHEY and CDR2 SMNVEV (reference sequence). This CDR3 region has 18 residues. CDR3 sequence: CASTLLAGKGPHLYEQYF. The CDR3 region has the DNA TGTGCCAGCACTTTGCTAGCGGGAAAAGGGCCCCACCTTTACGAGCAGTACTTC.

The V call is TRBV5-8, the J call TRBJ2-3; D uncertain. From germline, CDR1 is SGHTS and CDR2 YDEGEE. Trimming removed 0 bases from V and 6 bases from J, with 5 bases in between. CDR3 size: 12 residues. CDR3: CASSLVRDTQYF. As DNA, the CDR3 is TGTGCCAGCAGCTTGGTGAGGGATACGCAGTATTTT.

The rearrangement links TRBV28 to TRBJ2-7; D perhaps matches TRBD1 (5 bases). V was trimmed by 7 bases and J by 4 bases, leaving 14 bases between them. Germline values: CDR1 MDHEN, CDR2 SYDVKM. The length of the CDR3 is 13 residues. The CDR3 nucleotides read TGTGCCAGCAAAGGGGCCGAAAGTTACGAGCAGTACTTC. It yields the protein CASKGAESYEQYF. Filled out from reference TRBV28 and TRBJ2-7, the complete variable domain reads DVKVTQSSRYLVKRTGEKVFLECVQDMDHENMFWYRQDPGLGLRLIYFSYDVKMKEKGDIPEGYSVSREKKERFSLILESASTNQTSMYLCASKGAESYEQYFGPGTRLTVT.

The V gene is TRBV7-6, the J gene TRBJ2-7; D gene ambiguous. CDR3 length: 15 residues. Germline V gives CDR1 SGHVS, CDR2 FNYEAQ. Trimming removed 6 bases at V and 0 bases at J, with 15 bases between. The CDR3 loop reads CASSSPSGLSYEQYF. CDR3 DNA sequence: TGTGCCAGCAGTTCCCCCTCTGGGCTCTCCTACGAGCAGTACTTC.

V and J are TRBV4-1 and TRBJ2-2; no clear D. This CDR3 is 16 amino acids long. V lost 3 bases and J 4 bases, leaving 15 bases between the germline ends. The germline V gene encodes CDR1 MGHRA and CDR2 YSYEKL. The CDR3 loop is CASSQVRTRPTGELFF. CDR3 DNA: TGCGCCAGCAGCCAGGTCAGAACAAGACCCACCGGGGAGCTGTTTTTT.

The J gene is TRBJ1-2, the V gene TRBV7-9, with 7 bases matching TRBD1. V lost 0 bases, J lost 0 bases, and 1 base stayed unmatched. Germline-derived CDR1 and CDR2 are SEHNR and FQNEAQ (reference sequence). The CDR3 consists of 15 residues. The CDR3 sequence is CASSLAQGANYGYTF. In nucleotides, the CDR3 is TGTGCCAGCAGCTTAGCGCAGGGGGCTAACTATGGCTACACCTTC.